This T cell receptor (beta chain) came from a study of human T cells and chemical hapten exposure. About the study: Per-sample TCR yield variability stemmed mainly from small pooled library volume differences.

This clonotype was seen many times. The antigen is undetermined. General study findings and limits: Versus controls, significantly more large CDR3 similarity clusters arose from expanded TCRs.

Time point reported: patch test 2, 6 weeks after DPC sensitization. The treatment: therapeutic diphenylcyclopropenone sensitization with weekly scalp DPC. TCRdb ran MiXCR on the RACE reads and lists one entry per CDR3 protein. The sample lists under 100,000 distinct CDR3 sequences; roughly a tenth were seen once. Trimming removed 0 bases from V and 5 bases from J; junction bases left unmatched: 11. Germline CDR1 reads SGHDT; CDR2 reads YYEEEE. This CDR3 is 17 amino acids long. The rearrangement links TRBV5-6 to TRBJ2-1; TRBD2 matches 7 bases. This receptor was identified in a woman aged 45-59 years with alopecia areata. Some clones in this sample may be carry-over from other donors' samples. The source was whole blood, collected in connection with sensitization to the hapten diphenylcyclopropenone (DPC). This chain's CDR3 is CASSLGAGEGPHNEQFF. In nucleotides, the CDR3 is TGTGCCAGCAGCTTGGGTGCGGGGGAGGGCCCCCACAATGAGCAGTTCTTC.